This entry is about one T cell receptor beta chain. V lost 5 bases and J 1 base, leaving 8 bases between the germline ends. The CDR3 consists of 13 residues. Germline values: CDR1 SGHTA, CDR2 FQGTGA. The source of the sample is a study of T cell clones after liver transplantation. TCRdb's copy holds only in-frame clones and misses some; the assay was immunoSEQ multiplex PCR. The table lists under 90,000 clones, 75% to 85% of them singletons, with 0.55% to 0.75% in the top ten. The input for sequencing was CD4+ T cells from blood, taken before liver transplant. The sequence was obtained from a human donor who received a liver transplant. This rearrangement joins TRBV7-3 to TRBJ1-1; unclear D gene. The CDR3 bases are TGTGCCAGCAGCGCATACCAGAACACTGAAGCTTTCTTT. Translating gives CASSAYQNTEAFF.